The clone carrying this T cell receptor beta chain is a singleton in its sample. The assay was immunoSEQ multiplex PCR, and TCRdb's table has in-frame clones only and misses some. The table lists 390,000 or so clones, under 85% of them singletons, with approximately 4.7% in the top ten. This sample stems from a study of blood T cell repertoires in COVID-19. The CDR3 is made up of 16 amino acids. V shed 2 bases and J shed 4 bases, with 15 bases lying between them. CDR1 is MNHEY and CDR2 is SVGEGT in the germline V gene. The source material was PBMCs or T cells enriched from blood (not recorded which). This receptor was identified in a woman aged 50 to 60 who had recovered from COVID-19. V gene TRBV6-2 or TRBV6-3 combines with J gene TRBJ1-5, with D perhaps TRBD1 (5 bases). CDR3 residues: CASSYLGRGWNQPQHF. The CDR3 DNA sequence: TGTGCCAGCAGTTACCTCGGGAGGGGATGGAATCAGCCCCAGCATTTT.